The rows below give T cell receptor beta chains drawn from one sample of a study of CD4 T cells in relation to SARS-CoV-2 and coronaviruses. Antigens of these TCRs are unknown. Clones were read by immunoSEQ multiplex PCR, and TCRdb kept only the in-frame ones, dropping some. This repertoire shows 20,000 to 25,000 clones, 76% found once; its top ten account for about 18%. Sample: CD4+ T cells from PBMCs, cultured in vitro. These receptors were obtained from a human donor in good health. Each CDR3 is given without its conserved first and last residue. The order of the fields is V gene, clone size, J gene, CDR3 protein. Clone size appears in some rows only: once, few, many, or a class for an expanded clone.

>TRBV5-1|.|TRBJ2-7
ASSLVEGWGSYEQY
>TRBV12-3/TRBV12-4|.|TRBJ2-1
ASSNRVGEQF
>TRBV6-5|.|TRBJ1-2
ASSYLGTDANYGYT
>TRBV10-1|few|TRBJ2-1
ASSTGFNEQF
>TRBV30|.|TRBJ2-7
AWNGDRAPYEQY
>TRBV5-1|.|TRBJ2-2
ASTIAGSRTGELF
>TRBV19|.|TRBJ1-6
ASSMYQSNSPLH
>TRBV19|.|TRBJ1-1
ASRPRGGGAEAF
>TRBV2|.|TRBJ1-1
ASSKDRDTEAF
>TRBV11-3|.|TRBJ2-2
ASSLSGVGGELF
>TRBV4-1|.|TRBJ1-4
ASSQVNGEEKLF
>TRBV5-1|.|TRBJ1-1
ASSSGTPTSEAF
>TRBV18|.|TRBJ1-1
ASSPPSDMNTEAF
>TRBV19|few|TRBJ2-7
ASTSDTSYEQY
>TRBV2|once|TRBJ2-7
ASRTGTGSYEQY
>TRBV2|medium-sized|TRBJ2-7
ASTDPGGEQY
>TRBV27|.|TRBJ1-1
ASSLYRVGNTEAF
>TRBV28|few|TRBJ2-1
ASSRLAGGLYEQF
>TRBV2|.|TRBJ2-3
ASSRLGGDTQY
>TRBV10-3|.|TRBJ2-2
AIRDRGRRAGELF
>TRBV3-1/TRBV3-2|.|TRBJ2-2
ASSQATGELF
>TRBV27|.|TRBJ2-2
ASRWGRAVGELF
>TRBV5-6|.|TRBJ2-7
ASSQVDRSFAYEQY
>TRBV5-1|.|TRBJ2-1
ASSLDGLYSYNEQF
>TRBV7-9|.|TRBJ2-7
ASSPGQGLSYEQY
>TRBV5-5|large|TRBJ2-7
ASSFAGNSYEQY
>TRBV5-4|.|TRBJ2-6
ASSLVVLSGANVLT
>TRBV7-9|.|TRBJ1-1
ASRPTVNTEAF
>TRBV12-3/TRBV12-4|.|TRBJ2-5
ASSWGGRQTQY
>TRBV11-2|.|TRBJ1-2
ASSLGDIGYT
>TRBV18|few|TRBJ1-1
ASSDGRSTEAF
>TRBV9|.|TRBJ2-7
ASSVGGVSYEQY
>TRBV7-2|.|TRBJ1-6
ASSPRRTGGVSPLH
>TRBV18|.|TRBJ2-3
ASSPGRTGTDTQY
>TRBV6-5|.|TRBJ2-7
ASRTRDRGQEQY
>TRBV10-1|.|TRBJ2-5
ASRFLVPETQY
>TRBV6-4|.|TRBJ2-1
ASSELAGGGNEQF
>TRBV5-1|.|TRBJ1-5
ASSLAGDGSNQPQH
>TRBV11-2|.|TRBJ2-3
ASSYQSGVRDTQY
>TRBV12-3/TRBV12-4|few|TRBJ1-1
ASSQNTEAF
>TRBV7-2|few|TRBJ2-5
ASSPQSNLKTQY
>TRBV19|.|TRBJ1-5
ASSTTYYQGFGQPQH
>TRBV10-1|few|TRBJ1-1
ASSEGEGGRGTEAF
>TRBV2|.|TRBJ2-2
ASLRAANTGELF
>TRBV9|.|TRBJ1-2
ASSVDVYYGYT
>TRBV27|.|TRBJ2-1
ASSFREGDNEQF
>TRBV4-1|few|TRBJ1-2
ASSQTDSGYGYT
>TRBV23-1|.|TRBJ1-2
ASRGRDTAKNYGYT
>TRBV29-1|.|TRBJ2-1
SVELARSSYNEQF
>TRBV11-3|.|TRBJ1-1
ASSRITGSEAF
>TRBV5-1|.|TRBJ2-7
ASSPLVAGGPGGYEQY
>TRBV7-9|.|TRBJ2-7
ASSLAGAGGYEQY
>TRBV6-2/TRBV6-3|.|TRBJ2-4
ASSPTSGNAKNIQY
>TRBV3-1/TRBV3-2|.|TRBJ2-7
ASSHRTGGEQY
>TRBV7-9|.|TRBJ2-1
ASKGTSGRGDEQF
>TRBV5-1|few|TRBJ1-1
ASSLGSSEAF
>TRBV9|.|TRBJ1-1
ASSVGRNTEAF